These 3 T cell receptor beta chains were all obtained from the same sample, sequenced in a study of beta chain features in type 1 diabetes. Isolated RNA was reverse transcribed in full, so expressed TCRB transcripts were sequenced. Here immunoSEQ multiplex PCR was the method, and the copy in TCRdb shows in-frame clones only, minus some. This table has 860,000 or so clones, roughly 15% appearing once. Sequenced material: naive CD4+ T cells from blood. The receptors shown here come from a woman younger than 35 in good health.

This chain connects TRBV11-3 to TRBJ2-1; weak D call: TRBD2 (6 bases). The CDR3 sequence is 13 residues long. The germline V gene has CDR1 SGHNT and CDR2 YENEEA. Trimming took off 6 bases at V and 9 bases at J, with 15 bases between the two ends. The chain's CDR3 is CASSQLAPLEQFF. The CDR3 nucleotides read TGTGCCAGCAGTCAACTAGCTCCCCTTGAGCAGTTCTTC.

This chain uses TRBV7-9 with TRBJ2-3; 9 bases line up with TRBD2. V shed 2 bases and J 4 bases; nucleotides not matched to a gene: 13. The CDR3 is 18 residues long. Per the germline V gene, CDR1 is SEHNR and CDR2 is FQNEAQ (reference sequence). The CDR3 protein is CASSLRPRVAGVPDTQYF. Here the CDR3 DNA reads TGTGCCAGCAGCTTACGCCCCAGAGTAGCGGGAGTACCAGATACGCAGTATTTT.

This clone was seen a handful of times. The J gene is TRBJ2-2, the V gene TRBV2; the D gene could be TRBD1 or TRBD2 (5 bases each). V was trimmed by 6 bases and J by 6 bases, leaving 11 bases between them. CDR1 and CDR2 from the germline V gene are SNHLY and FYNNEI. The CDR3 loop spans 13 amino acids. CDR3 bases: TGTGCCAGCAGACGGGACGTCCCCGGGGAGCTGTTTTTT. Residues: CASRRDVPGELFF. Combining the CDR3 with reference TRBV2 and TRBJ2-2 gives the whole variable domain EPEVTQTPSHQVTQMGQEVILRCVPISNHLYFYWYRQILGQKVEFLVSFYNNEISEKSEIFDDQFSVERPDGSNFTLKIRSTKLEDSAMYFCASRRDVPGELFFGEGSRLTVL.